This TCR beta chain stems from a study of CD8+CD57+ T cells in acquired aplastic anemia. Study as a whole: DNA recovered from sorted CD4+ and CD8+ cells had a mean of 3.2 ug.

At least ten counts were recorded for this clonotype. Genomic DNA provided the template from which TCR beta VDJ and CDR3 profiles were obtained. Via MiXCR, TCRdb re-called the reads, giving one row per CDR3 protein. The sample contains some 150,000 distinct CDR3 sequences, more than 35% of which appear only once. The CDR3 consists of 13 residues. Looked up from germline, CDR1 is SEHNR and CDR2 is FQNEAQ (reference sequence). The V gene lost 0 bases and the J gene lost 3 bases, with 5 bases spanning the gap. The sequence derives from a human donor in good health, serving as a control. Sequenced: sorted CD4+, CD8+, or CD8+CD57+ T cells (not recorded which) from PBMCs. This chain joins TRBV7-9 and TRBJ1-2, with a possible D match to TRBD1 (5 bases). CDR3 in amino acids: CASSLARDYGYTF. In nucleotides, the CDR3 is TGTGCCAGCAGCTTAGCCAGGGACTATGGCTACACCTTC.